This T cell receptor (beta chain) was captured by sequencing in a study of shared clonotypes between healthy human individuals. For the study at large: For every donor, three CD4 naive, three CD4 memory, two CD8 naive and one CD8 memory plates were used.

Profiling relied on immunoSEQ multiplex PCR, and the TCRdb table lists in-frame clones only, not all of them. Counted here are 2 million to 2.5 million clones, 85% to 95% occurring once; the ten biggest clones make up 0.39%. There are 14 residues in the CDR3. Per germline, CDR1 LGHNA and CDR2 YNFKEQ. V dropped 4 bases and J dropped 8; count of bases not matched to a gene: 5. The sequence came from a man aged 18-30 years in good health. Some clones in this sample may be carry-over from other donors' samples. The sequenced material came from naive CD4+ T cells from PBMCs. Subset indicated: CD45RA+ positively selected. V and J are TRBV4-2 and TRBJ1-6; 7 bases agree with TRBD1. CDR3 DNA sequence: TGTGCCAGCAGCCTCGGGACAGTGGATTCACCCCTCCACTTT. Protein sequence: CASSLGTVDSPLHF.